This T cell receptor (beta chain) was retrieved from a study of PD-L1 blockade in urothelial cancer. For the study at large: Patients' atezolizumab regimen, 1,200 mg intravenously every 3 weeks, began in the mid-2010s. Bladder-origin urothelial cancer in males covered about 90% of the roughly 30 patients. Prior chemotherapy ranged from 0 to 3 regimens per patient.

The protocol was immunoSEQ multiplex PCR, while the TCRdb copy is restricted to in-frame clones and leaves out a portion. This sample has roughly 110,000 clones, with 85% to 95% found just once. Germline V lookup: CDR1 MNHEY, CDR2 SVGAGI. The CDR3 spans 12 residues. After removal of 10 bases from V and 8 bases from J, the junction contained 9 bases not matched to a gene. Time point here: peripheral blood 6 weeks after treatment start. The chain joins TRBV6-5 to TRBJ1-2, with 8 bases identical to TRBD1. This specimen was PBMCs, taken around atezolizumab (anti-PD-L1) treatment. This clonotype was sampled from a man between 60 and 75 years old with urothelial cancer. CDR3 protein: CATETGGGGYTF. The CDR3 bases are TGTGCCACGGAAACAGGGGGAGGGGGCTACACCTTC.